This TCR beta chain originates from a study of control samples from healthy donors and cancer patients. Produced via immunoSEQ multiplex PCR; TCRdb's table is partial and in-frame only. The sample lists about 140,000 clones; 94% were seen once. The CDR3 is made up of 14 amino acids. CDR1 is SGHTS and CDR2 is YDEGEE in the germline V gene. V lost 5 bases and J 5 bases, leaving 16 bases between the germline ends. The origin of this receptor is a man aged 35 to 55 in good health. Sequenced material: blood. The chain is built from TRBV5-8 and TRBJ1-1, with D possibly being TRBD1 (6 bases). The CDR3 DNA reads TGTGCCAGCAGACTTGTTGGGGGGCGAACTGAAGCTTTCTTT. Protein: CASRLVGGRTEAFF.